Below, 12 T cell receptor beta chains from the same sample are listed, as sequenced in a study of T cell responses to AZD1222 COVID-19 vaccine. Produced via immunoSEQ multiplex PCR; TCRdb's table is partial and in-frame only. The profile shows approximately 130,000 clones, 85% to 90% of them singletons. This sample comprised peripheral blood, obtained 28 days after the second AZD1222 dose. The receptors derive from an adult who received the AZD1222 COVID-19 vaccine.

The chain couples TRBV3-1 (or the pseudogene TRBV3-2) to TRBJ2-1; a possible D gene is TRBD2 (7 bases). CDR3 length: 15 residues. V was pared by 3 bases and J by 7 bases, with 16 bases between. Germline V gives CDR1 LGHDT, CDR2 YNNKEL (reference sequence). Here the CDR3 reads CASSHLGRGGNEQFF. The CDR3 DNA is TGTGCCAGCAGCCACCTGGGCAGGGGAGGGAATGAGCAGTTCTTC.

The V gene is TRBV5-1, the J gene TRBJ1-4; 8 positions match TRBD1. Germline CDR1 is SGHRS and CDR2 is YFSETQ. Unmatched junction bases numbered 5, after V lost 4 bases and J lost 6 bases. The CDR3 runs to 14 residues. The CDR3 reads CASSLTGVYEKLFF. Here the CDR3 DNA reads TGCGCCAGCAGCCTGACAGGGGTTTATGAAAAACTGTTTTTT.

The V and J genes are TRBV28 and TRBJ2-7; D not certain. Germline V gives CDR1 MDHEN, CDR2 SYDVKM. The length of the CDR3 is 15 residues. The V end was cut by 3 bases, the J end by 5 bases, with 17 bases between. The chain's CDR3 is CASSFKFGRTHEQYF. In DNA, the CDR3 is TGTGCCAGCAGTTTTAAATTTGGCAGGACCCACGAGCAGTACTTC.

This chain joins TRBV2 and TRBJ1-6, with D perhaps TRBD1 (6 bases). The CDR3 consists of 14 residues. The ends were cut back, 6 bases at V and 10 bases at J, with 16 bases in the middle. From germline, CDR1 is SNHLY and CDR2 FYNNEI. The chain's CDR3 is CASSPDRSRSPLHF. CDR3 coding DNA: TGTGCCAGCAGCCCCGACAGGTCACGATCACCCCTCCACTTT.

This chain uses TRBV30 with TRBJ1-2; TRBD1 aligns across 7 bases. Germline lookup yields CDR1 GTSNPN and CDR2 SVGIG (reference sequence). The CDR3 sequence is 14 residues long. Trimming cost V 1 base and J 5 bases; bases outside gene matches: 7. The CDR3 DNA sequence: TGTGCCTGGAGTGCTAACAGGGGTTCGTATGGCTACACCTTC. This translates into CAWSANRGSYGYTF.

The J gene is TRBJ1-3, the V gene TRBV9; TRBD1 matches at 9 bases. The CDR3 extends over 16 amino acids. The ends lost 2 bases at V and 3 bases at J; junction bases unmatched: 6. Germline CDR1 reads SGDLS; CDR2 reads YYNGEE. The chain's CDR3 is CASSVAQGAVGNTIYF. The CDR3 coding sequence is TGTGCCAGCAGCGTGGCACAGGGGGCTGTTGGAAACACCATATATTTT.

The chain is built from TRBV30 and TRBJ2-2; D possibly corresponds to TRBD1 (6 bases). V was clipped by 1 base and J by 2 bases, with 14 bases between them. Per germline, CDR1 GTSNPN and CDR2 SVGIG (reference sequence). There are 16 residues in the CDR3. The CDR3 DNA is TGTGCCTGGAGTGCGAGGGGGATCGTTAACACCGGGGAGCTGTTTTTT. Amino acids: CAWSARGIVNTGELFF. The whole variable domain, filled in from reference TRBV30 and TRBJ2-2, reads SQTIHQWPATLVQPVGSPLSLECTVEGTSNPNLYWYRQAAGRGLQLLFYSVGIGQISSEVPQNLSASRPQDRQFILSSKKLLLSDSGFYLCAWSARGIVNTGELFFGEGSRLTVL.

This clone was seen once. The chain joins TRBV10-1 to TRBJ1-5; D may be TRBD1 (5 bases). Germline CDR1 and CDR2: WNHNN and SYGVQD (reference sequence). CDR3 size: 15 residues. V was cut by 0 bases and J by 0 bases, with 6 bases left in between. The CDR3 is CASSESDSSNQPQHF. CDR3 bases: TGCGCCAGCAGTGAGTCTGACAGTAGCAATCAGCCCCAGCATTTT.

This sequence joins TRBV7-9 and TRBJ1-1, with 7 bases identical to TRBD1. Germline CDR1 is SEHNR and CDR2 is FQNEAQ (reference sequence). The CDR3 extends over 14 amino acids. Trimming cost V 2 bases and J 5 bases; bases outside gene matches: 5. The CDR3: CASSLQGEGTEAFF. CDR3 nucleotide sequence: TGTGCCAGCAGCTTACAGGGGGAAGGGACTGAAGCTTTCTTT.

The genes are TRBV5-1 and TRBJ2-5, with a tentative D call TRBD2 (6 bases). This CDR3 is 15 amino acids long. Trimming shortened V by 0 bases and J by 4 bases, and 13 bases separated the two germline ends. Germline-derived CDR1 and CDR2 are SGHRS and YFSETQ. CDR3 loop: CASSLGGGLVETQYF. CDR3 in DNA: TGCGCCAGCAGCTTGGGTGGAGGGTTAGTAGAGACCCAGTACTTC.

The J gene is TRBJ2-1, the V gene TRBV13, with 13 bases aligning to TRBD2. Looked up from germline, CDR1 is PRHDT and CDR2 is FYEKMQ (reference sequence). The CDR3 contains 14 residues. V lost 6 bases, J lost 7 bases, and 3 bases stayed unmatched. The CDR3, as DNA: TGTGCCAGCAGACTAGCGGGGGGGCGGAATGAGCAGTTCTTC. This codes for CASRLAGGRNEQFF.

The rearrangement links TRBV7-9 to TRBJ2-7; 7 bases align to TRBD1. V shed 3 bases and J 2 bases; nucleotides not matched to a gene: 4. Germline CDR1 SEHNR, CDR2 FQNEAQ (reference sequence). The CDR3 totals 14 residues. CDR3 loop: CASSFADRAYEQYF. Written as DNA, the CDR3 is TGTGCCAGCAGCTTTGCCGACAGGGCCTACGAGCAGTACTTC.